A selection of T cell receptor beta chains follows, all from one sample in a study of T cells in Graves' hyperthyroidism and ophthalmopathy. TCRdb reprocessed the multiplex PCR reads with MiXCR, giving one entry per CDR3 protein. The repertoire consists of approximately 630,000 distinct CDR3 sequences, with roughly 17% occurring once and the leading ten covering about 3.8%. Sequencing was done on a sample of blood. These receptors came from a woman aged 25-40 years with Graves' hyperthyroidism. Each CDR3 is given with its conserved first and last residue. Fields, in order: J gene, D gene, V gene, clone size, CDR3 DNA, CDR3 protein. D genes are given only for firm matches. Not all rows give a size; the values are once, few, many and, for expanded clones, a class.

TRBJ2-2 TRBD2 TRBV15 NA TGTGCCACCAGCAGAGAGCATATAGCGGGAGCGAACACCGGGGAGCTGTTTTTT CATSREHIAGANTGELFF
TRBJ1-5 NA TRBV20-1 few TGCAGTGCTAGTCGTTCCGGAACTAATCAGCCCCAGCATTTT CSASRSGTNQPQHF
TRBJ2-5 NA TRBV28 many TGTGCCAGCAGTTCCGGGCCAAGGTCCCAAGAGACCCAGTACTTC CASSSGPRSQETQYF
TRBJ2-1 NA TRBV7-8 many TGTGCCAGCAGTCCCCCCGCAAGTCTCAATGAGCAGTTCTTC CASSPPASLNEQFF
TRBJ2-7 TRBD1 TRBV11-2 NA TGTGCCAGCAGCACCGGGACAGGGGAATCATACGAGCAGTACTTC CASSTGTGESYEQYF
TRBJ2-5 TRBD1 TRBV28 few TGTGCCAGACCTCTTCTCCCACAGGGGCCCCAAGAGACCCAGTACTTC CARPLLPQGPQETQYF
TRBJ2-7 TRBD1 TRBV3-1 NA TGTGCCAGCAGCGACCGGGACAGAGCCTACGAGCAGTACTTC CASSDRDRAYEQYF
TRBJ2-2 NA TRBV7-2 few TGTGCCAGCAGCGGCGCTGAAATGAGTTCCGGGGAGCTGTTTTTT CASSGAEMSSGELFF
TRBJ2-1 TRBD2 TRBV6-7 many TGTGCCAGCAGTTATGGGACTAGCGGTTACAATGAGCAGTTCTTC CASSYGTSGYNEQFF
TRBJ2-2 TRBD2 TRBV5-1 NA TGCGCCAGCAGCTCTCGACTAGCGGGAGAGCCCGGGGAGCTGTTTTTT CASSSRLAGEPGELFF
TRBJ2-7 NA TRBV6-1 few TGTGCCAGCAGCAAGCAGGGGAATCGCTACGAGCAGTACTTC CASSKQGNRYEQYF
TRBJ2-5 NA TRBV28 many TGTGCCAGCAGTCCCTTGGACCGCCAAGAGACCCAGTACTTC CASSPLDRQETQYF
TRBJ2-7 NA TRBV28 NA TGTGCCAGCAATAGACGGGGGTACGAGCAGTACTTC CASNRRGYEQYF
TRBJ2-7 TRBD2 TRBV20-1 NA TGCAGTGCTGGGTGGACTAGCGGGAATCTCCACGAGCAGTACTTC CSAGWTSGNLHEQYF
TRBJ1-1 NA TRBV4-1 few TGCGCCAGCAGCCAATACGGGGGCAGGAACACTGAAGCTTTCTTT CASSQYGGRNTEAFF
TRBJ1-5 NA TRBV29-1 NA TGCAGCGTTGTAGCGGGGAATCAGCCCCAGCATTTT CSVVAGNQPQHF
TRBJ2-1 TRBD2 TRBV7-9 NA TGTGCCAGCAGCTGGATAGCGGGCGAGATTTTCTCCTACAATGAGCAGTTCTTC CASSWIAGEIFSYNEQFF
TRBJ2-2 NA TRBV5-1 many TGCGCCAGCAGCTTGGCGTCAGGGCTATCCGGGGAGCTGTTTTTT CASSLASGLSGELFF
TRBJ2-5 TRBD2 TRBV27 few TGTGCCAGCAGTTACCCGCTAGCGGGAGTTGTCCAGTACTTC CASSYPLAGVVQYF
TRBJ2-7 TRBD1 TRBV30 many TGTGCCTGGAGACAGGGGGGCTACGAGCAGTACTTC CAWRQGGYEQYF
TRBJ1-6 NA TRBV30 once TGTGCCTGTAATTCACCCCTCCACTTT CACNSPLHF
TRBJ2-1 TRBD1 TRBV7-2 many TGTGCCAGCAGCTTAGGAGACAGGGCATTTAATGAGCAGTTCTTC CASSLGDRAFNEQFF
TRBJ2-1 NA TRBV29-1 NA TGCAGCGTTGACCAGGGGCCCTACAATGAGCAGTTCTTC CSVDQGPYNEQFF
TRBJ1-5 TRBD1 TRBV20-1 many TGCAGTGCTAGAGAGACAGGGAATCAGCCCCAGCATTTT CSARETGNQPQHF
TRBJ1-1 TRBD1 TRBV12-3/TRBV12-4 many TGTGCCAGCACCCCGACAGGGATTTTGACTGAAGCTTTCTTT CASTPTGILTEAFF
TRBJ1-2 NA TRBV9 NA TGTGCCAGCAGCCCACATATGTGGTTGTCCGGCTACACCTTC CASSPHMWLSGYTF
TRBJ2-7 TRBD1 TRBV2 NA TGTGCCAGCAGTGAAGACAGGGGCGTGTACGAGCAGTACTTC CASSEDRGVYEQYF
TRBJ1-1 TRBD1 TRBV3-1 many TGTGCCAGCAGCCTGGGGGACAGGGTCACTGAAGCTTTCTTT CASSLGDRVTEAFF
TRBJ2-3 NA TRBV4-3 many TGCGCCAGCAGCCAAGATGGGCAGGGGCCCACAGATACGCAGTATTTT CASSQDGQGPTDTQYF
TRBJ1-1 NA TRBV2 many TGTGCCAGCAGGCCTCGGGGAGTCACTGAAGCTTTCTTT CASRPRGVTEAFF
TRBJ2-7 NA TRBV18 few TGTGCCAGCTCACCATTTGGCTACGACGAGCAGTACTTC CASSPFGYDEQYF